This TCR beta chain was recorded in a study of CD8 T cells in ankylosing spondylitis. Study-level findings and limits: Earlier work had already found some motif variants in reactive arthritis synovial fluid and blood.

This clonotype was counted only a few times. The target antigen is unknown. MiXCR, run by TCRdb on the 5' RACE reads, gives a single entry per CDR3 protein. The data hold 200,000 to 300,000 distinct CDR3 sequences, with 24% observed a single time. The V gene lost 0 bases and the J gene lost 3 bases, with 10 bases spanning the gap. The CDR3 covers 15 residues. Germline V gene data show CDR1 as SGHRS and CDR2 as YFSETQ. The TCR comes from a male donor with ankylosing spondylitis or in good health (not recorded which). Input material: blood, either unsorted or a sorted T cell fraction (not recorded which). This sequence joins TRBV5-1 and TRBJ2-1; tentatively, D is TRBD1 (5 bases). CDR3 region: CASSLARVGYNEQFF. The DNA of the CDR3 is TGCGCCAGCAGCTTGGCCAGGGTCGGCTACAATGAGCAGTTCTTC. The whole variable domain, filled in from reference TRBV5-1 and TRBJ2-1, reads KAGVTQTPRYLIKTRGQQVTLSCSPISGHRSVSWYQQTPGQGLQFLFEYFSETQRNKGNFPGRFSGRQFSNSRSEMNVSTLELGDSALYLCASSLARVGYNEQFFGPGTRLTVL.